The rows below give T cell receptor beta chains drawn from one sample of a study of regulatory T cells in long-lasting Graves disease. TCRdb re-called the multiplex PCR reads through MiXCR, storing one row per CDR3 protein. This repertoire shows about 520,000 distinct CDR3 sequences, approximately 12% found once; its top ten account for approximately 9.6%. This same sample was also taken into another study, of T cells in Graves' hyperthyroidism and ophthalmopathy.

This material consisted of peripheral blood mononuclear cells (PBMCs), taken at new diagnosis, from a patient treated with antithyroid drugs. The receptors shown here come from a woman under 40 with Graves disease. CDR3s include the opening cysteine and the closing phenylalanine or tryptophan. The D gene is left open where the match is weak. Size values are once, few and many counts, or a class for expanded clones, and some rows have none.

>TRBD2|TRBV20-1|TRBJ2-1|many
TGCAGTGCTAGCCGACTAGCGGGAGGGCCCAATGAGCAGTTCTTC
CSASRLAGGPNEQFF
>-|TRBV28|TRBJ1-1|many
TGTGCCAGCAGTCTGGGGTTTGAAGCTTTCTTT
CASSLGFEAFF
>TRBD1|TRBV15|TRBJ1-2|many
TGTGCCACCAGCATAGAGACAGGGTTCTATGGCTACACCTTC
CATSIETGFYGYTF
>-|TRBV28|TRBJ2-1|few
TGTGCCAGCAACAGAGGGGGATCCTACAATGAGCAGTTCTTC
CASNRGGSYNEQFF
>-|TRBV6-1|TRBJ1-2|many
TGTGCCAGCAGTCCTGTGGGGTCCAGAGGCGGCTACACCTTC
CASSPVGSRGGYTF
>-|TRBV12-3/TRBV12-4|TRBJ1-5|many
TGTGCCAGCACCCCCCCCAGCCCCAATCAGCCCCAGCATTTT
CASTPPSPNQPQHF
>-|TRBV19|TRBJ1-1|many
TGTGCCAGTAGTACCCGACTTTGGAAAGCTTTCTTT
CASSTRLWKAFF
>TRBD1|TRBV7-2|TRBJ1-2|-
TGTGCCAGCATCCCAGGGGGGAGAAAGGATGGCTACACCTTC
CASIPGGRKDGYTF
>TRBD2|TRBV27|TRBJ2-7|few
TGTGCCAGCAGTTTATTGGGCGGGAGGGCCCTCGACGAGCAGTACTTC
CASSLLGGRALDEQYF
>-|TRBV11-2|TRBJ2-1|many
TGTGCCAGCAGCCCCTGGGCAGATTCCTACAATGAGCAGTTCTTC
CASSPWADSYNEQFF
>TRBD2|TRBV24-1|TRBJ2-1|few
TGTGCCACCAGTGGACTAGCCCCGCTGGATGAGCAGTTCTTC
CATSGLAPLDEQFF
>-|TRBV29-1|TRBJ1-4|many
TGCAGCGTTGAACGTCTCCAGGGGCCGGGGGATGAAAAACTGTTTTTT
CSVERLQGPGDEKLFF
>-|TRBV2|TRBJ1-6|many
TGTGCCAGCAGTGAAGACCTCGTGGTGTCACCCCTCCACTTT
CASSEDLVVSPLHF
>-|TRBV29-1|TRBJ2-3|many
TGCAGCGTGGGGGTCACAGATACGCAGTATTTT
CSVGVTDTQYF
>-|TRBV6-5|TRBJ1-6|many
TGTGCCAGCAGTTATCATTGGGGCTCCTATAATTCACCCCTCCACTTT
CASSYHWGSYNSPLHF
>TRBD1|TRBV3-1|TRBJ2-6|few
TGTGCCAGCAGCCGCGGGACAGGCTACTCTGGGGCCAACGTCCTGACTTTC
CASSRGTGYSGANVLTF
>TRBD1|TRBV5-1|TRBJ1-1|many
TGCGCCAGCAGCTCGGGGGACAGATATGAAGCTTTCTTT
CASSSGDRYEAFF
>-|TRBV7-8|TRBJ2-1|many
TGTGCCAGCAGCCCCGCCGGGCGGGCGGATGAGCAGTTCTTC
CASSPAGRADEQFF
>TRBD2|TRBV6-2/TRBV6-3|TRBJ2-5|many
TGTGCCAGCAGTTCCCAGGGACTAGCCGCGCAAGAGACCCAGTACTTC
CASSSQGLAAQETQYF
>-|TRBV9|TRBJ2-5|many
TGTGCCAGCAGCCCTTACACAGGGCCTTCGACCCAGTACTTC
CASSPYTGPSTQYF
>-|TRBV6-1|TRBJ2-7|many
TGTGCCACCGCGATCGCCTACGAGCAGTACTTC
CATAIAYEQYF
>-|TRBV28|TRBJ2-2|few
TGTGCCAGCAGTTTATTAGGATACGGGGAGCTGTTTTTT
CASSLLGYGELFF
>TRBD2|TRBV7-2|TRBJ2-5|many
TGTGCCAGCAGGGCCGGGCTAGCGGGAGCCTGGGAAGAGACCCAGTACTTC
CASRAGLAGAWEETQYF
>-|TRBV2|TRBJ2-7|many
TGTGCCAGCAGTAACCCCATCAGGAGCCTATACGAGCAGTACTTC
CASSNPIRSLYEQYF
>-|TRBV5-1|TRBJ2-2|-
TGCGCCAGCAGCTTTTGGCCTCCAGGGCAGGGCAACACCGGGGAGCTGTCTTTT
CASSFWPPGQGNTGELSF
>-|TRBV9|TRBJ2-7|many
TGTGCCAGCAGCAGGACACCCAGATACGAGCAGTACTTC
CASSRTPRYEQYF
>-|TRBV5-6|TRBJ2-1|few
TGTGCCAGCAGCTTACAGGGGGGGAGCTCCTACAATGAGCAGTTCTTC
CASSLQGGSSYNEQFF
>-|TRBV11-2|TRBJ1-1|many
TGTGCCAGCAGCTTGGGGGAAAGAACTGAAGCTTTCTTT
CASSLGERTEAFF
>TRBD2|TRBV11-3|TRBJ2-5|many
TGTGCCAGCAGCCCTGGGACTAGGGAGAAAGAGACCCAGTACTTC
CASSPGTREKETQYF
>-|TRBV6-5|TRBJ1-1|many
TGTGCCAGCAGTTACGCGGATTCGTACACTGAAGCTTTCTTT
CASSYADSYTEAFF
>-|TRBV6-2/TRBV6-3|TRBJ2-5|-
TGTGCCAGCAGCCAACGCAGGGAGGCCCAGTACTTC
CASSQRREAQYF
>-|TRBV19|TRBJ1-2|many
TGTGCCAGTAGCGGACAGTGGAACTATGGCTACACCTTC
CASSGQWNYGYTF
>-|TRBV12-3/TRBV12-4|TRBJ2-1|many
TGTGCCAGCAGTCCGACTGATTACAAAGTGAATGAGCAGTTCTTC
CASSPTDYKVNEQFF
>TRBD2|TRBV29-1|TRBJ2-7|many
TGCAGCGTTGTCGGGACTACCTACGAGCAGTACTTC
CSVVGTTYEQYF
>TRBD2|TRBV5-6|TRBJ2-1|-
TGTGCCAGCAGCTTTGGGACTAGCGTCCATGAGCAGTTCTTC
CASSFGTSVHEQFF
>-|TRBV5-1|TRBJ2-5|many
TGCGCCAGCAGCTTGTTACACCAGGAGACCCAGTACTTC
CASSLLHQETQYF
>-|TRBV30|TRBJ1-1|many
TGTGCCTGGTGGACGGTGAACACTGAAGCTTTCTTT
CAWWTVNTEAFF
>TRBD1|TRBV24-1|TRBJ1-2|many
TGTGCCACCAGTGATCCCGCATTAACAGGGGACTATGGCTACACCTTC
CATSDPALTGDYGYTF
>-|TRBV6-1|TRBJ2-5|-
TGTGCCAGCAGTCGCCCAAAGGGTAGCGGCCAAGAGACCCAGTACTTC
CASSRPKGSGQETQYF
>-|TRBV2|TRBJ2-3|few
TGTGCCAGCCTGACAGGAGATACGCAGTATTTT
CASLTGDTQYF
>-|TRBV7-9|TRBJ2-3|many
TGTGCCGGGGGCGAAGCAGATACGCAGTATTTT
CAGGEADTQYF
>-|TRBV19|TRBJ2-1|many
TGTGCCAGTAGTATATCCCGAGGGCAGGAGCAGTTCTTC
CASSISRGQEQFF
>TRBD2|TRBV6-1|TRBJ2-2|many
TGTGCCAGCAGGCCTCTGGCGGGAGTTTCCGGGGAGCTGTTTTTT
CASRPLAGVSGELFF
>TRBD1|TRBV3-1|TRBJ1-6|many
TGTGCCAGCAGCCGCTTGAGGGGGCCCGATTCACCCCTCCACTTT
CASSRLRGPDSPLHF
>-|TRBV20-1|TRBJ2-1|few
TGTACCCCGGGCCCCAGGGGCTCCTACAATGAGCAGTTCTTC
CTPGPRGSYNEQFF
>-|TRBV27|TRBJ2-7|few
TGTGCCAGCAGTTTATCTGGCAGCAGCTCCTACGAGCAGTACTTC
CASSLSGSSSYEQYF
>-|TRBV20-1|TRBJ2-1|once
TGCAGTGCTGGGGGGTGGGGGCCCGGTGAGCAGTTCTTC
CSAGGWGPGEQFF
>-|TRBV18|TRBJ2-5|many
TGTGCCAGCTCCAGGGGGGGCCTTAAAGAGACCCAGTACTTC
CASSRGGLKETQYF
>-|TRBV4-2|TRBJ2-1|-
TGTGCCAGCAGCCAAGAACGGTCTGGCGATCCCGCATTCTTC
CASSQERSGDPAFF